A single sample is the source of the 12 T cell receptor beta chains below, sequenced in a study of cytomegalovirus exposure and HLA in healthy donors. PCR primers comprised 60 Vbeta and 13 Jbeta primers. Assay: immunoSEQ multiplex PCR; the TCRdb copy retains only in-frame clones and omits some. The table lists approximately 95,000 clones, around four fifths of them singletons. Sequencing was performed on PBMCs. The receptor source for this set is a middle-aged woman in good health and CMV-seropositive.

The V and J genes are TRBV11-2 and TRBJ2-7, with 8 bases that match TRBD1. Germline-derived CDR1 and CDR2 are SGHAT and FQNNGV. The CDR3 length is 12 residues. The J segment lost 4 bases and the V segment lost 5 bases, leaving 1 base of the junction unmatched. The CDR3 reads CASSRQGYEQYF. The CDR3, as DNA: TGTGCCAGCAGCCGACAGGGGTACGAGCAGTACTTC.

The chain's CDR3 is CASTLAASSYNEQFF. Written as DNA, the CDR3 is TGTGCCAGCACTTTAGCGGCGAGCTCCTACAATGAGCAGTTCTTC. The chain couples TRBV5-4 to TRBJ2-1; D is perhaps TRBD2 (6 bases). Germline V gives CDR1 SGHNT, CDR2 YYREEE (reference sequence). The CDR3 extends over 15 amino acids. V lost 6 bases and J lost 0, with 13 bases in between.

This clone was recorded a few times. The chain is built from TRBV28 and TRBJ1-2; the match to TRBD1 covers 7 bases. Trimming removed 3 bases from V and 8 bases from J; junction bases left unmatched: 9. Germline V gene sequence: CDR1 MDHEN, CDR2 SYDVKM. The CDR3 is 14 residues long. In DNA form, the CDR3 reads TGTGCCAGCAGTTTGGTAGGGGGCAGTAGGGGCTACACCTTC. Translated: CASSLVGGSRGYTF.

V usage is TRBV7-9 and J usage is TRBJ1-4, with 10 bases that match TRBD1. The junction had 4 bases not matched to a gene; V was cut back by 4 bases and J by 8 bases. The CDR3 has 14 amino acids. Germline CDR1 and CDR2: SEHNR and FQNEAQ (reference sequence). The CDR3 DNA reads as TGTGCCAGCAGCTCGGGACAGGGGAAGGAAAAACTGTTTTTT. Its translation: CASSSGQGKEKLFF.

The chain employs TRBV2 and TRBJ2-7; 9 bases map to TRBD2. This CDR3 is 14 amino acids long. Germline V gene data show CDR1 as SNHLY and CDR2 as FYNNEI. V dropped 5 bases and J dropped 6; count of bases not matched to a gene: 8. The chain's CDR3 is CASSPGTSLSEQYF. CDR3 in DNA: TGTGCCAGCAGTCCCGGGACTAGCCTAAGCGAGCAGTACTTC.

V usage is TRBV18 and J usage is TRBJ1-3, with 8 positions matching TRBD1. Trimming removed 4 bases from V and 8 bases from J; junction bases left unmatched: 1. This CDR3 has 12 residues. Germline V gene sequence: CDR1 KGHSH, CDR2 LQKENI. CDR3: CASSLGQDTIYF. The CDR3 nucleotides are TGTGCCAGCTCACTGGGACAGGACACCATATATTTT.

The chain joins TRBV5-4 to TRBJ1-2; a possible D gene is TRBD1 (5 bases). Trimming cost V 2 bases and J 4 bases, with 15 bases left between them. The CDR3 runs to 15 residues. Looked up from germline, CDR1 is SGHNT and CDR2 is YYREEE (reference sequence). The CDR3 loop reads CASSFGVATGYGYTF. For the CDR3, the DNA is TGTGCCAGCAGCTTTGGGGTAGCTACAGGCTATGGCTACACCTTC.

This clone was seen a few times. The CDR3 DNA is TGCGCCAGCAGCCTGCTGTCGGGGGAGCAGTTCTTC. It codes for CASSLLSGEQFF. V gene TRBV5-1 combines with J gene TRBJ2-1, with D possibly being TRBD2 (5 bases). This CDR3 has 12 residues. The ends were cut back, 4 bases at V and 10 bases at J, with 12 bases in the middle. From germline, CDR1 is SGHRS and CDR2 YFSETQ.

This clone was observed a single time. The chain employs TRBV19 and TRBJ2-3; 13 nucleotides agree with TRBD2. Trimming took 5 bases from V and 4 from J; bases not matched to a gene: 9. This CDR3 contains 17 residues. From germline, CDR1 is LNHDA and CDR2 SQIVND (reference sequence). CDR3 in DNA: TGTGCCAGTAGTCTGAGGACTAGCGGGAGTAGGTCAGATACGCAGTATTTT. This codes for CASSLRTSGSRSDTQYF.

The chain links TRBV11-2 to TRBJ2-5; 7 nucleotides match TRBD2. Germline values: CDR1 SGHAT, CDR2 FQNNGV. This CDR3 is 13 amino acids long. Trimming took 3 bases from V and 5 from J; bases not matched to a gene: 3. The CDR3 is CASSFSGGETQYF. Here the CDR3 DNA reads TGTGCCAGCAGCTTTTCCGGGGGGGAGACCCAGTACTTC.

The rearrangement links TRBV5-1 to TRBJ1-1; D possibly corresponds to TRBD1 (5 bases). V lost 0 bases to trimming and J lost 2 bases, with 11 bases between them. The V gene's germline CDR1 is SGHRS and CDR2 YFSETQ. CDR3 length: 15 amino acids. This chain's CDR3 is CASSLAGGANTEAFF. In DNA form, the CDR3 reads TGCGCCAGCAGCTTGGCCGGGGGAGCTAACACTGAAGCTTTCTTT.

This rearrangement joins TRBV7-9 to TRBJ2-2; TRBD2 is a possible D gene (6 bases). This CDR3 spans 15 amino acids. Trimming shortened V by 5 bases and J by 4 bases, and 14 bases separated the two germline ends. Germline V gene data show CDR1 as SEHNR and CDR2 as FQNEAQ (reference sequence). CDR3 sequence: CASSPTSYRTGELFF. In nucleotides, the CDR3 is TGTGCCAGCAGCCCGACTAGTTATCGCACCGGGGAGCTGTTTTTT.